The sequence of this TCR beta chain was determined in a study of cytomegalovirus exposure and HLA in healthy donors (dated 2017 in TCRdb). Concerning the study at large: An earlier analysis of about 560 of the donors reported 276 Gb of sequence data and some 110 million unique TCR beta sequences obtained from around 180 million T cells. Around 320 gigabases of sequencing data and approximately 80 million unique TCR sequences were included in an early release covering over 600 HLA-typed donors. Class I and class II HLA loci were covered by the typing at four-digit resolution. Rather than drawing on any new phenotypic data, the later analysis identified candidate immune exposures from TCR beta sequences and the way those sequences occurred across donors. The study profiled the T cell repertoires of 550 to 700 subjects by immunosequencing and related them to cytomegalovirus serostatus. In an earlier analysis of around 540 of the donors, high-throughput TCR beta sequencing was used to judge whether each TCR beta V gene segment behaved as functional or pseudogenic. A later genetic analysis used genome-wide SNP genotypes for about 55% of the 666 donors, treating that subset as a discovery cohort. In addition to the first cohort of 666 subjects, a separate validation cohort of approximately 130 different subjects was used. Among some 400 genotyped donors of the cohort, an average of about 240,000 unique TCR beta nucleotide sequences was sequenced per donor, of which approximately 19% were non-productive. A handful of DR-DQ haplotypes were handled as single units for association and clustering because linkage in the cohort was strong. The study was designed to test whether signatures of past pathogen exposure could be identified by cataloging public T cell receptors. All discovery cohort repertoires had been generated on a single sequencing platform. Alongside the repertoire data, information on donor age, sex, ethnicity and CMV serostatus was compiled. The study combined high-throughput TCR immunosequencing, statistical association of individual TCRs with disease status, and machine learning to predict cytomegalovirus infection status. Of the roughly 400 genotyped donors, over 80% were placed in the genetic ancestry cluster associated with self-reported Caucasian donors. A later analysis re-analyzed previously published TCR beta repertoires from 600 to 850 donors and added high-resolution HLA genotyping to study TCR occurrence patterns. Typing coverage varied by locus: about 620-630 donors for A, B, C, DRB1 and DQB1; roughly 520 for DQA1; more than 600 for DPA1; under 490 for DPB1.

The paper as a whole reports these results and caveats: The study gave a list of roughly 150 TCR beta chains associated with cytomegalovirus. Immune exposure information for the cohort was limited to CMV serostatus. The cohort was sequenced for TCR beta chains only, and without alpha or paired-chain data the features that could be detected were limited. V-gene and J-gene trimming of TCR beta chains was associated with a missense DCLRE1C variant in a later genetic analysis, and the association was replicated in an independent cohort. A later analysis found that TCR association rates varied across HLA loci, with DRB1 alleles showing the most associated TCRs and HLA-C alleles the fewest. A group of highly shared sequence variants was considered likely to be a technical artifact of the sequencing pipeline. Compared with the 666-donor mean, donors in an Asian-associated ancestry cluster had fewer N-insertions in productive TCRs, according to a later genetic analysis. Because some donors lacked HLA typing at each locus, the association tests relied only on the typed subset. According to a later analysis, parvovirus B19, influenza, CMV and Epstein-Barr virus appeared linked to several top co-occurrence clusters. A further reported finding was that TCR beta sequences accurately predicted the HLA-A and HLA-B alleles for most subjects in the first cohort. In vitro tests confirmed that a few of the cytomegalovirus-associated TCR beta chains recognize cytomegalovirus antigens. Across donors, most TCR sequences were observed very rarely, whereas some public TCRs were present in many individuals. Roughly uniform sequencing depth across donors was assumed in presence/absence analyses, although this assumption may not hold. Broadly in line with IMGT annotations, most TCR beta V segments showed up in productive rearrangements about 87% or about 30% of the time in an earlier analysis of around 550 of the donors. Most CMV-associated TCR beta chains appeared to be HLA-restricted in a later analysis, and the HLA associations seemed to be driven largely by CMV exposure. In both the original and validation cohorts, the classifier was reported to diagnose cytomegalovirus status with high specificity and sensitivity. Correlated functional status among segregating V segments might reflect linkage disequilibrium, but an unknown experimental factor could not be ruled out. Specific HLA alleles were associated with 15,000 to 20,000 TCR beta sequences at a false discovery rate of 0.05 in a later analysis. In a later analysis, HLA-associated TCR beta chains were found to be more clonally expanded and to have lower generation probabilities than equally common non-associated chains. The authors suggested that the approach could potentially be extended to other disease states and immunological phenotypes. Because counts were too low, 15 to 20 rarely observed V segments, including chromosome 9 orphons, were excluded from the earlier analysis of 587 of the donors. Strong co-occurrence of HLA alleles, especially DR and DQ, made assigning TCR associations to individual alleles difficult.

Turning to this clone: The antigen it recognizes is unknown. No quality values exist for individual bases; no much larger clone is one base distant.

Libraries were made using the immunoSEQ multiplex PCR assay. The multiplex PCR relied on a mix of 60 forward primers for TCR Vbeta segments and 13 reverse primers for TCR Jbeta segments. The CDR3 region of rearranged TCR beta genes was amplified from genomic DNA by a multiplex PCR assay. The Illumina HiSeq System was used to sequence the amplified TCR beta libraries as 87-base-pair reads. As for the authors' bioinformatics: In a later analysis, tens of millions of unique TCR beta chains were counted across the 500 to 850 repertoires, and roughly 11 million of these chains were shared by at least two donors. Raw reads were error-corrected and collapsed into unique sequences with a nearest-neighbor algorithm that merged closely related sequences to remove PCR and sequencing errors. CDR3 sequences were aligned to IMGT reference sequences to assign V, D and J gene segments. Each retained sequence needed at least a six-nucleotide match to both a V gene segment and a J gene segment. Rearrangements were called productive when the CDR3 lacked stop codons and stayed in frame with V and J; all others were non-productive. Following IMGT convention, CDR3 was defined as the stretch from the second conserved V-encoded cysteine up to the conserved J-encoded phenylalanine. In an earlier analysis of approximately 590 of the donors, sequences lacking an unambiguous match to a single V gene segment were excluded. In an earlier analysis of more than 500 of the donors, a V segment was called functional when productive rearrangements were above 56.7%, and segregating when the standard deviation between donors exceeded 5%. A statistical classification framework was built for diagnosing cytomegalovirus status from the catalog of TCR beta chain sequences. A later analysis assigned V and J genes by comparing TCR nucleotide sequences with IMGT/GENE-DB human TR gene sequences. The TCRdist pipeline was used in a later analysis to assign CDR3 sequences and most-parsimonious VDJ recombination scenarios. A later analysis defined each TCR beta chain by its CDR3 amino acid sequence plus V-gene family, and excluded reads lacking a unique V-gene family. In a later analysis, several hundred highly shared, low-generation-probability nucleotide sequences were removed to address suspected cross-contamination and a sequencing artifact. A later analysis calculated a clonal expansion index for each public chain from normalized within-repertoire ranks of inferred template counts. Generation probabilities in a later analysis came from a VDJ recombination model fitted to out-of-frame rearrangements, and those results were checked against IGoR. In a later analysis, TCR-TCR, TCR-HLA and TCR-CMV co-occurrence was scored with hypergeometric tests, and a repertoire-size bias correction was applied to TCR pairs. False discovery rates were estimated in a later analysis by permuting HLA or CMV assignments 20 times. In a later analysis, co-occurring TCRs were grouped using DBSCAN, with TCRdist sequence similarity added in when clustering inside HLA-allele-positive subsets. Repertoires with fewer than 30,000 or more than 120,000 public chains were left out of co-occurrence clustering, as were four to six repertoires with anomalous nucleotide sharing. TCRdb stores this immuneACCESS table with in-frame sequences only. Part of the clones is absent; in the studies checked, under half of the shortfall reflects unresolved V genes, and no reason is known for the rest. Clonal size and the V and J genes are those of that table, whereas D and trimming came from the DNA. The sample table records 100,000 to 150,000 clones; 75% of these occur just once. Jointly, the top ten make up under 3.5% of the sample.

The cohort comprised 550 to 700 healthy bone marrow donors. At the time of sampling, every cohort member was nominally healthy, though immune exposures that went unrecorded were likely present. The donor tested CMV seronegative, placing the donor among the 350 to 400 seronegative members of the cohort. A peripheral blood sample was provided by each donor, and peripheral blood mononuclear cells were used for TCR beta sequencing. Genomic DNA was extracted from the blood cell samples with the Qiagen DNeasy Blood Extraction Kit. This TCR came from a woman aged 50 to 60 in good health and CMV-seronegative. The sample comprised PBMCs.

The CDR3 protein sequence reads: CASSFLGTKNEAFF. The base sequence is TGTGCCAGCAGCTTTCTCGGGACAAAAAATGAAGCTTTCTTT. The V and J genes are TRBV7-8 and TRBJ1-1, with a weak D call of TRBD1 (6 bases match). As encoded in the germline V gene, CDR1 is SGHVS while CDR2 is FQNEAQ. From the cysteine up to the phenylalanine, the CDR3 has a length of 14 residues. Only the CDR3 region is kept as DNA, spanning 42 bases read in frame from base 1. V gives up 3 bases and J gives up 7 bases, and the segment between their germline ends measures 15 bases.